This TCR beta chain was found in a study of T cell repertoires in cytomegalovirus infection. For the study at large: Carrying CMV and the relevant HLA type showed in public TCR beta signatures.

Using its own MiXCR run on the reads, TCRdb lists one record per CDR3 protein. The sample holds some 900,000 distinct CDR3 sequences, around a third seen once. Worth noting for this clonotype: Its antigen is currently unknown.

The ends were cut back, 7 bases at V and 4 bases at J, with 14 bases in the middle. The CDR3 runs 14 residues. Germline V CDR1 and CDR2: MNHEY, SVGEGT. The sequence came from a human donor in good health (CMV status not recorded). Some clones in this sample may be carry-over from other donors' samples. The specimen was cultured CD8+ T cells from PBMCs, collected from culture after CMV antigen stimulation. The V and J genes are TRBV6-2 or TRBV6-3 and TRBJ1-5; TRBD1 is a possible D gene (6 bases). The CDR3 nucleotides are TGTGCCAGCAATACCAGGGGAGTAAATCAGCCCCAGCATTTT. Residues: CASNTRGVNQPQHF.